This T cell receptor (beta chain) was captured by sequencing in a study of graft-versus-host responses after intestinal transplantation. Sequenced by immunoSEQ multiplex PCR; TCRdb stores in-frame clones only, minus some. The repertoire holds about 100,000 clones, with about 90% as singletons. In the case of this clone: Antigen specificity is unknown.

The specimen comprised unstimulated CD4+ T cells sorted from spleen or lymph node cells, sampled before transplant. The sequence was collected from a human donor who was the organ donor for an intestinal transplant.

As DNA, the CDR3 is TGTGCCAGCAGCCGACATACTAGCGGGGGCTTCACAGATACGCAGTATTTT. Protein product: CASSRHTSGGFTDTQYF. The V gene is TRBV27, the J gene TRBJ2-3, with 11 bases lining up with TRBD2. This CDR3 has 17 amino acids. V was pared by 6 bases and J by 2 bases, with 10 bases of the junction left unmatched. The germline CDR1 and CDR2 sequences are MNHEY and SMNVEV (reference sequence).